This T cell receptor beta chain was observed in a study of blood T cell repertoires in COVID-19. For the study at large: Sites in the United States, Italy and Spain provided acute and convalescent COVID-19 samples. From T cells, B-cell-depleted T cells, or PBMCs came the material, which was cDNA or gDNA.

The CDR3 has 14 residues. Germline V lookup: CDR1 SNHLY, CDR2 FYNNEI. V was pared by 1 base and J by 7 bases, with 13 bases between. The Seattle patients joined while their infection was active and were tracked longitudinally afterward. Per the study methods: Nucleated cell counts were estimated from reference gene primer amplification. Only in-frame clones appear in the TCRdb table, and some are missing; sequencing was by immunoSEQ multiplex PCR. V, J and clone size reflect that table, while D and trimming were determined from the DNA. The sample lists about 410,000 clones, around nine tenths occurring once.

Sequencing used peripheral blood. This sequence originates from a middle-aged woman with COVID-19, enrolled during active disease. V is TRBV2 and J is TRBJ1-2; D may be TRBD1 (5 bases). The CDR3 region has the DNA TGTGCCAGCAGTGAAGGGTTGGGGGGACGTGGCTACACCTTC. It translates to CASSEGLGGRGYTF.